The T cell receptor (beta chain) described here comes from a study of blood T cell repertoires in COVID-19. In the study overall: The origin of the acute and convalescent COVID-19 samples was the United States, Italy and Spain.

The repertoire was sequenced with immunoSEQ multiplex PCR; TCRdb's copy has only in-frame clones and lacks some. The table shows 200,000 to 250,000 clones, with around 90% occurring only once. Trimming removed 4 bases at V and 5 bases at J, with 12 bases between. CDR3 length equals 15 residues. CDR1 and CDR2 (germline): LNHDA, SQIVND (reference sequence). Donors of Cohort 3 who recovered were those that had two negative PCRs, clearance, or symptom resolution. The J gene is TRBJ1-6, the V gene TRBV19, with a possible D match to TRBD1 (6 bases). The receptor was isolated from a man aged 30 to 39 who had recovered from COVID-19. The specimen sequenced was PBMCs or T cells enriched from blood (not recorded which). CDR3 sequence: CASSRRTVNNSPLHF. DNA of the CDR3: TGTGCCAGTAGTAGAAGGACAGTGAATAATTCACCCCTCCACTTT.